These T cell receptor beta chains were read from a single sample in a study of shared clonotypes between healthy human individuals. The data were produced by immunoSEQ multiplex PCR, yet TCRdb's version contains in-frame clones alone and is incomplete. The sample shows roughly 2 million clones, roughly 95% of them seen only once. Sequenced sample: naive CD4+ T cells sorted from blood. All receptors come from a man between 18 and 35 years old in good health. The CDR3 runs from the conserved cysteine through the conserved F or W. Fields, in order: V gene, D gene, J gene, clone size, CDR3 protein, CDR3 DNA. The D gene is left open where the match is weak. Where a row states a size, it is once, few, many or the class of an expanded clone; other rows omit it.

v_call: TRBV6-7; d_call: TRBD1; j_call: TRBJ1-2; clone_size: NA; cdr3_aa: CASSYQTPGQGFHYGYTF; cdr3_nt: TGTGCCAGCAGTTACCAAACCCCGGGACAGGGCTTTCACTATGGCTACACCTTC
v_call: TRBV30; d_call: NA; j_call: TRBJ1-1; clone_size: NA; cdr3_aa: CAWSPGGNTEAFF; cdr3_nt: TGTGCCTGGTCACCCGGGGGTAACACTGAAGCTTTCTTT
v_call: TRBV19; d_call: NA; j_call: TRBJ1-5; clone_size: NA; cdr3_aa: CASRTRTSGYSNQPQHF; cdr3_nt: TGTGCCAGTAGAACACGGACTTCGGGGTATAGCAATCAGCCCCAGCATTTT
v_call: TRBV6-6; d_call: NA; j_call: TRBJ1-5; clone_size: NA; cdr3_aa: CASSYQVGGDQPQHF; cdr3_nt: TGTGCCAGCAGTTACCAAGTTGGAGGGGACCAGCCCCAGCATTTT
v_call: TRBV30; d_call: TRBD2; j_call: TRBJ2-7; clone_size: NA; cdr3_aa: CAVLAGGYEQYF; cdr3_nt: TGTGCCGTACTAGCGGGGGGGTACGAGCAGTACTTC
v_call: TRBV6-5; d_call: TRBD1; j_call: TRBJ1-1; clone_size: NA; cdr3_aa: CASSPPGQVNTEAFF; cdr3_nt: TGTGCCAGCAGTCCCCCCGGACAGGTGAACACTGAAGCTTTCTTT
v_call: TRBV18; d_call: TRBD1; j_call: TRBJ2-7; clone_size: NA; cdr3_aa: CASSLGQGSSSYEQYF; cdr3_nt: TGTGCCAGCTCTCTCGGACAGGGTTCATCCTCCTACGAGCAGTACTTC
v_call: TRBV2; d_call: TRBD1; j_call: TRBJ1-1; clone_size: NA; cdr3_aa: CASGTGEATEAFF; cdr3_nt: TGTGCCAGCGGGACAGGGGAGGCGACTGAAGCTTTCTTT
v_call: TRBV2; d_call: NA; j_call: TRBJ1-1; clone_size: few; cdr3_aa: CASSGRIEAFF; cdr3_nt: TGTGCCAGCAGTGGACGGATAGAAGCTTTCTTT
v_call: TRBV6-1; d_call: NA; j_call: TRBJ2-7; clone_size: NA; cdr3_aa: CASRVQTAREQYF; cdr3_nt: TGTGCCAGCAGGGTTCAGACAGCACGGGAGCAGTACTTC
v_call: TRBV5-1; d_call: TRBD2; j_call: TRBJ2-4; clone_size: NA; cdr3_aa: CASSLGAGGPGMDKNIQYF; cdr3_nt: TGCGCCAGCAGCTTGGGCGCGGGAGGGCCGGGGATGGACAAAAACATTCAGTACTTC
v_call: TRBV5-1; d_call: TRBD2; j_call: TRBJ2-3; clone_size: NA; cdr3_aa: CASTQAGAASTDTQYF; cdr3_nt: TGCGCCAGCACCCAAGCGGGAGCTGCTAGCACAGATACGCAGTATTTT
v_call: TRBV18; d_call: NA; j_call: TRBJ1-4; clone_size: NA; cdr3_aa: CASSPQGGGHEKLFF; cdr3_nt: TGTGCCAGCTCACCTCAGGGTGGCGGACATGAAAAACTGTTTTTT
v_call: TRBV29-1; d_call: TRBD1; j_call: TRBJ2-7; clone_size: NA; cdr3_aa: CSAGGTGTTEQYF; cdr3_nt: TGCAGCGCGGGCGGGACAGGGACTACGGAGCAGTACTTC
v_call: TRBV9; d_call: NA; j_call: TRBJ2-5; clone_size: NA; cdr3_aa: CASSATSSGQETQYF; cdr3_nt: TGTGCCAGCAGCGCAACGTCTTCCGGACAAGAGACCCAGTACTTC
v_call: TRBV19; d_call: NA; j_call: TRBJ2-7; clone_size: NA; cdr3_aa: CASNRAEDHEQYF; cdr3_nt: TGTGCCAGTAATCGGGCAGAAGACCACGAGCAGTACTTC
v_call: TRBV6-5; d_call: NA; j_call: TRBJ1-1; clone_size: NA; cdr3_aa: CASSLGGIAFF; cdr3_nt: TGTGCCAGCAGTTTGGGGGGCATAGCTTTCTTT
v_call: TRBV27; d_call: NA; j_call: TRBJ2-7; clone_size: NA; cdr3_aa: CASTSIGRSYEQYF; cdr3_nt: TGTGCCAGCACCTCGATAGGACGCAGCTACGAGCAGTACTTC
v_call: TRBV30; d_call: TRBD2; j_call: TRBJ2-1; clone_size: NA; cdr3_aa: CAWAGLADYNEQFF; cdr3_nt: TGTGCCTGGGCCGGACTAGCGGACTACAATGAGCAGTTCTTC
v_call: TRBV2; d_call: NA; j_call: TRBJ2-3; clone_size: NA; cdr3_aa: CASSGETDTQYF; cdr3_nt: TGTGCCAGCTCAGGCGAAACAGATACGCAGTATTTT
v_call: TRBV6-1; d_call: NA; j_call: TRBJ1-5; clone_size: NA; cdr3_aa: CASSGPLLISYSNQPQHF; cdr3_nt: TGTGCCAGCAGTGGCCCTCTCTTGATATCCTATAGCAATCAGCCCCAGCATTTT
v_call: TRBV9; d_call: TRBD1; j_call: TRBJ2-7; clone_size: NA; cdr3_aa: CASSVAAATGTGYNEQYF; cdr3_nt: TGTGCCAGCAGCGTAGCCGCCGCGACCGGGACAGGGTATAACGAGCAGTACTTC
v_call: TRBV10-3; d_call: NA; j_call: TRBJ1-2; clone_size: NA; cdr3_aa: CAISASSAYGYTF; cdr3_nt: TGTGCCATCAGTGCCAGCAGCGCCTATGGCTACACCTTC
v_call: TRBV5-1; d_call: NA; j_call: TRBJ1-1; clone_size: NA; cdr3_aa: CASSGTGHTEAFF; cdr3_nt: TGCGCCAGCAGCGGAACAGGGCACACTGAAGCTTTCTTT
v_call: TRBV6-5; d_call: NA; j_call: TRBJ2-7; clone_size: NA; cdr3_aa: CASSRQASYEQYF; cdr3_nt: TGTGCCAGCTCGCGACAGGCCTCCTACGAGCAGTACTTC
v_call: TRBV5-1; d_call: NA; j_call: TRBJ1-5; clone_size: NA; cdr3_aa: CARGGDGNQPQHF; cdr3_nt: TGCGCCAGGGGGGGCGATGGCAATCAGCCCCAGCATTTT
v_call: TRBV5-4; d_call: NA; j_call: TRBJ1-5; clone_size: NA; cdr3_aa: CASSLGGLSNQPQHF; cdr3_nt: TGTGCCAGCAGCTTGGGAGGGTTGAGCAATCAGCCCCAGCATTTT
v_call: TRBV6-5; d_call: NA; j_call: TRBJ2-6; clone_size: NA; cdr3_aa: CASKPGSGANVLTF; cdr3_nt: TGTGCCAGCAAACCAGGCTCTGGGGCCAACGTCCTGACTTTC
v_call: TRBV5-4; d_call: TRBD1; j_call: TRBJ1-2; clone_size: NA; cdr3_aa: CASSPLKTGQGYGYTF; cdr3_nt: TGTGCCAGCAGCCCATTGAAAACCGGACAGGGTTATGGCTACACCTTC
v_call: TRBV27; d_call: TRBD2; j_call: TRBJ2-1; clone_size: NA; cdr3_aa: CASTKRGAYNEQFF; cdr3_nt: TGTGCCAGCACCAAGCGGGGGGCCTACAATGAGCAGTTCTTC
v_call: TRBV5-6; d_call: NA; j_call: TRBJ2-7; clone_size: NA; cdr3_aa: CASSLDGTTPVEQYF; cdr3_nt: TGTGCCAGCAGCTTGGATGGGACAACTCCCGTGGAGCAGTACTTC
v_call: TRBV4-2; d_call: TRBD2; j_call: TRBJ2-2; clone_size: NA; cdr3_aa: CASSKGLAGDTGELFF; cdr3_nt: TGTGCCAGCAGCAAGGGGTTAGCGGGAGACACCGGGGAGCTGTTTTTT
v_call: TRBV29-1; d_call: NA; j_call: TRBJ1-2; clone_size: NA; cdr3_aa: CSVDGGTYGYTF; cdr3_nt: TGCAGCGTTGACGGTGGGACCTATGGCTACACCTTC
v_call: TRBV25-1; d_call: NA; j_call: TRBJ1-2; clone_size: NA; cdr3_aa: CASSDTGGQNNYGYTF; cdr3_nt: TGTGCCAGCAGTGACACTGGGGGCCAGAATAACTATGGCTACACCTTC
v_call: TRBV5-4; d_call: NA; j_call: TRBJ2-5; clone_size: NA; cdr3_aa: CASSLGREETQYF; cdr3_nt: TGTGCCAGCAGCTTGGGGAGGGAAGAGACCCAGTACTTC
v_call: TRBV6-5; d_call: TRBD1; j_call: TRBJ2-7; clone_size: NA; cdr3_aa: CASSSGTGFYEQYF; cdr3_nt: TGTGCCAGCAGTTCCGGGACAGGCTTCTACGAGCAGTACTTC
v_call: TRBV5-1; d_call: NA; j_call: TRBJ2-3; clone_size: NA; cdr3_aa: CASSLDSLSTDTQYF; cdr3_nt: TGCGCCAGCAGCTTGGACTCACTGAGCACAGATACGCAGTATTTT
v_call: TRBV14; d_call: TRBD1; j_call: TRBJ1-6; clone_size: NA; cdr3_aa: CASSQRPGTGVGSPLHF; cdr3_nt: TGTGCCAGCAGCCAACGTCCCGGGACAGGGGTTGGCTCACCCCTCCACTTT